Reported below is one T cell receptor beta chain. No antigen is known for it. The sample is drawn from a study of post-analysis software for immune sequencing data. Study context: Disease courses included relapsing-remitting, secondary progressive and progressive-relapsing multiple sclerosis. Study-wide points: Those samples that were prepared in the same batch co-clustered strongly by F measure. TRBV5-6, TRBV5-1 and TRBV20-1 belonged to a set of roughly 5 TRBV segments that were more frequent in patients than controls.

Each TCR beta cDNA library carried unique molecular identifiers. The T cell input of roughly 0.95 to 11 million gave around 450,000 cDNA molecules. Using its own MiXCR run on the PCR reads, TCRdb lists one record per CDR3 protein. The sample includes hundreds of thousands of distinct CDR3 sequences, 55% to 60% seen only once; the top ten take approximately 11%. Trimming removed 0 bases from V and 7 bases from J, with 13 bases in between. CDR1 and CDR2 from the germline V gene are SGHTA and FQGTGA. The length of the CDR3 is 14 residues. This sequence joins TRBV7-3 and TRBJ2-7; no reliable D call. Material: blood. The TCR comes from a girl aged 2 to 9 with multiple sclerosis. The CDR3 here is CASSLTSLDGEQYF. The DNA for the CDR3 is TGTGCCAGCAGCTTAACGTCACTCGATGGAGAGCAGTACTTC. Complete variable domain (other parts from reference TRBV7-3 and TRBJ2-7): GAGVSQTPSNKVTEKGKYVELRCDPISGHTALYWYRQSLGQGPEFLIYFQGTGAADDSGLPNDRFFAVRPEGSVSTLKIQRTERGDSAVYLCASSLTSLDGEQYFGPGTRLTVT.